This is a list of T cell receptor beta chains from one sample in a study of human CD8 memory T cell subsets. For each CDR3 protein, TCRdb gives one entry from its re-call of the 5' RACE reads, without DNA. The sample totals several thousand distinct CDR3 sequences. Sequencing input: CD8+ T cells from PBMCs. These TCRs come from a human donor in good health. CDR3s include the opening cysteine and the closing phenylalanine or tryptophan. Clone size is given for some rows only: seen once, a few or many times, or a class if the clone is expanded.

- | TRBJ1-2 | TRBV15 | CATSRSRGLDRGGYTF
- | TRBJ2-7 | TRBV10-3 | CAISESRLAEYEQYF
- | TRBJ2-1 | TRBV2 | CASSGPQTGFVKFF
- | TRBJ2-3 | TRBV9 | CASSVAASGRTDTQYF
- | TRBJ2-1 | TRBV11-1 | CASSSGTSDYNEQFF
medium-sized | TRBJ2-1 | TRBV5-6 | CASSLAVTAEHNEQFF
- | TRBJ2-2 | TRBV7-7 | CASSQTENTGELFF
- | TRBJ2-7 | TRBV12-5 | CASGLVPGDYEQYF
- | TRBJ2-1 | TRBV5-4 | CASSPSTGEQFF
- | TRBJ1-5 | TRBV7-9 | CASSQGEQPQHF
- | TRBJ2-7 | TRBV5-4 | CASSLASGYEQYF
medium-sized | TRBJ2-5 | TRBV6-5 | CASSYSSGELQETQYF
medium-sized | TRBJ1-6 | TRBV20-1 | CSAKARDRSSTHLNSPLHF
- | TRBJ1-1 | TRBV7-9 | CASSQPGGAEAFF
medium-sized | TRBJ1-1 | TRBV6-6 | CASNKDRVGNTEAFF
- | TRBJ2-7 | TRBV10-3 | CAISAEGTAYEQYF
- | TRBJ1-2 | TRBV27 | CASSLRSGSYYGYTF